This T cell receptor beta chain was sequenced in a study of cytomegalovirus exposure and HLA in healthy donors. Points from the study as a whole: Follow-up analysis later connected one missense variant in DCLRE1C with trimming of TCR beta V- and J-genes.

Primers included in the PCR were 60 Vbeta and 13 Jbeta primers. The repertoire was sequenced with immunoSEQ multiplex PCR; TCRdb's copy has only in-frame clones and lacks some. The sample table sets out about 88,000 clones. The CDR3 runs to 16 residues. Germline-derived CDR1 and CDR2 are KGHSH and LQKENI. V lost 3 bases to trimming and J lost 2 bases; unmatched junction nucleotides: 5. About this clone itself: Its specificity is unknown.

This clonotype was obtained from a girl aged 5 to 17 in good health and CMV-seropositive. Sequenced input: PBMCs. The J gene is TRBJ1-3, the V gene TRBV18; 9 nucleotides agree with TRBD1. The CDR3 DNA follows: TGTGCCAGCTCACCTACCGACAGGGGGGCTGGAAACACCATATATTTT. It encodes CASSPTDRGAGNTIYF.